Listed here is a single T cell receptor beta chain. This sample was taken from a study of blood T cell repertoires in COVID-19. Whole-study context: The United States, Italy and Spain were the sources of the acute and convalescent COVID-19 samples. Nucleic acid was either cDNA or gDNA, and it came from T cells, B-cell-depleted T cells, or PBMCs.

V dropped 5 bases and J dropped 1; count of bases not matched to a gene: 3. The CDR3 is 14 amino acids. The germline V gene has CDR1 SGHRS and CDR2 YFSETQ. In the authors' workflow: Estimation of nucleated cell counts was performed using reference gene primer amplification. Profiled with immunoSEQ multiplex PCR; TCRdb holds only in-frame clones, not every one. V and J calls and clone size are given by that table; D and trimming were obtained from the DNA. The data show tens of thousands of clones, around 92% seen once. The rearrangement joins TRBV5-1 to TRBJ1-1; 9 bases fit TRBD1. This TCR came from a human donor in a cohort sampled during active COVID-19. Material: peripheral blood. The CDR3 protein is CASSMDRGNTEAFF. The CDR3, as DNA: TGCGCCAGCAGTATGGACAGGGGGAACACTGAAGCTTTCTTT. Combining the CDR3 with reference TRBV5-1 and TRBJ1-1 gives the whole variable domain KAGVTQTPRYLIKTRGQQVTLSCSPISGHRSVSWYQQTPGQGLQFLFEYFSETQRNKGNFPGRFSGRQFSNSRSEMNVSTLELGDSALYLCASSMDRGNTEAFFGQGTRLTVV.